The rows below give T cell receptor beta chains drawn from one sample of a study of technical replicates of blood from a handful of donors. Profiled with immunoSEQ multiplex PCR; TCRdb holds only in-frame clones, not every one. The data show 98,000 or so clones, around 95% seen once. What was sequenced was T cells isolated from PBMCs. These receptors originate from a human donor in good health. Each CDR3 is given with its conserved first and last residue. The D gene is left open where the match is weak. Size is stated for part of the rows, as once, few or many counts, or as a class when the clone is expanded.

j_call: TRBJ1-5
clone_size: -
v_call: TRBV6-5
d_call: -
cdr3_nt: TGTGCCAGCAGTTACTCTTACAGGGTTAGTGATCAGCCCCAGCATTTT
cdr3_aa: CASSYSYRVSDQPQHF

j_call: TRBJ1-5
clone_size: -
v_call: TRBV10-3
d_call: -
cdr3_nt: TGTGCCATCAGTGAAGGCAGGTATAGCAATCAGCCCCAGCATTTT
cdr3_aa: CAISEGRYSNQPQHF

j_call: TRBJ2-7
clone_size: -
v_call: TRBV5-4
d_call: -
cdr3_nt: TGTGCCAGCAGCCGCGGGGGACAGGTTCTCTTGGACCCCTACGAGCAGTACTTC
cdr3_aa: CASSRGGQVLLDPYEQYF

j_call: TRBJ2-5
clone_size: -
v_call: TRBV7-8
d_call: -
cdr3_nt: TGTGCCAGCAGCTTAGTGGAGTCCTATAGACAGCAGTATCTTCAAGAGACCCAGTACTTC
cdr3_aa: CASSLVESYRQQYLQETQYF

j_call: TRBJ2-1
clone_size: -
v_call: TRBV7-9
d_call: TRBD2
cdr3_nt: TGTGCCAGCAGCTTAGACGGTACGGGGGGGACCAATGAGCAGTTCTTC
cdr3_aa: CASSLDGTGGTNEQFF

j_call: TRBJ2-3
clone_size: -
v_call: TRBV18
d_call: TRBD1
cdr3_nt: TGTGCCAGCTCACCACGAGGGGGCGCGGTGGCAGATACGCAGTATTTT
cdr3_aa: CASSPRGGAVADTQYF

j_call: TRBJ2-5
clone_size: -
v_call: TRBV21-1
d_call: -
cdr3_nt: TGTGCCAGCAGCAAAGGTAGCACACAGGGAGAGACCCAGTACTTC
cdr3_aa: CASSKGSTQGETQYF

j_call: TRBJ2-2
clone_size: -
v_call: TRBV30
d_call: TRBD1
cdr3_nt: TGTGCCTGGAACGGAAGGGTGTCAGCTAGACAGGGGGCGGGGGAGCTGTTTTTT
cdr3_aa: CAWNGRVSARQGAGELFF

j_call: TRBJ1-4
clone_size: -
v_call: TRBV6-5
d_call: -
cdr3_nt: TGTGCCAGCAGCCTCAGGGGTGAAAAACTGTTTTTT
cdr3_aa: CASSLRGEKLFF

j_call: TRBJ1-5
clone_size: -
v_call: TRBV2
d_call: TRBD1
cdr3_nt: TGTGCCAGCAGTGAATCCCGGACAGGGGGCAATCAGCCCCAGCATTTT
cdr3_aa: CASSESRTGGNQPQHF

j_call: TRBJ2-7
clone_size: -
v_call: TRBV27
d_call: -
cdr3_nt: TGTGCCAGCAGTTTAAAGCACTCCTACGAGCAGTACTTC
cdr3_aa: CASSLKHSYEQYF

j_call: TRBJ2-7
clone_size: -
v_call: TRBV19
d_call: -
cdr3_nt: TGTGCCAGTAGTCGGACGGAACAGGGCTACGAGCAGTACTTC
cdr3_aa: CASSRTEQGYEQYF

j_call: TRBJ2-7
clone_size: -
v_call: TRBV6-6
d_call: -
cdr3_nt: TGTGCCAGCAGTTGGGGCAGCTACGAGCAGTACTTC
cdr3_aa: CASSWGSYEQYF

j_call: TRBJ2-3
clone_size: -
v_call: TRBV7-9
d_call: -
cdr3_nt: TGTGCCAGCAGCTTAGCCGTGCTACTAGGGGATACGCAGTATTTT
cdr3_aa: CASSLAVLLGDTQYF

j_call: TRBJ2-7
clone_size: few
v_call: TRBV29-1
d_call: TRBD2
cdr3_nt: TGCAGCGTGGGGAGGCTAGCGGGTTACGAGCAGTACTTC
cdr3_aa: CSVGRLAGYEQYF

j_call: TRBJ2-1
clone_size: -
v_call: TRBV9
d_call: TRBD2
cdr3_nt: TGTGCCAGCAGCGTAGCTCCGATTAGTTCTAGCGGACTCTCCTACAATGAGCAGTTCTTC
cdr3_aa: CASSVAPISSSGLSYNEQFF

j_call: TRBJ2-2
clone_size: -
v_call: TRBV7-3
d_call: TRBD2
cdr3_nt: TGTGCCAGCAGCTACTATAGCGGGGGGAACACCGGGGAGCTGTTTTTT
cdr3_aa: CASSYYSGGNTGELFF

j_call: TRBJ2-1
clone_size: -
v_call: TRBV16
d_call: TRBD1
cdr3_nt: TGTGCCAGCAGCCTACCCGGGACAGGCTCCTACAATGAGCAGTTCTTC
cdr3_aa: CASSLPGTGSYNEQFF

j_call: TRBJ1-3
clone_size: -
v_call: TRBV6-5
d_call: -
cdr3_nt: TGTGCCAGCAGCCGTGACAGGTCTGGAAACACCATATATTTT
cdr3_aa: CASSRDRSGNTIYF

j_call: TRBJ1-5
clone_size: -
v_call: TRBV27
d_call: -
cdr3_nt: TGTGCCAGCAGTTTATCGGCCAGGGGCAATCAGCCCCAGCATTTT
cdr3_aa: CASSLSARGNQPQHF

j_call: TRBJ1-2
clone_size: -
v_call: TRBV2
d_call: -
cdr3_nt: TGTGCCAGCACGGGGGGGAATGGCTACACCTTC
cdr3_aa: CASTGGNGYTF

j_call: TRBJ2-1
clone_size: -
v_call: TRBV29-1
d_call: TRBD1
cdr3_nt: TGCAGCGTTGAAGGGATCGGGGACAGGGCTCCGTTCTTC
cdr3_aa: CSVEGIGDRAPFF

j_call: TRBJ2-7
clone_size: -
v_call: TRBV27
d_call: -
cdr3_nt: TGTGCCAGCAGTTCGGCCGGCATTGCCAAAGGGAGCGAGCAGTACTTC
cdr3_aa: CASSSAGIAKGSEQYF

j_call: TRBJ1-2
clone_size: -
v_call: TRBV5-3
d_call: TRBD1
cdr3_nt: TGTGCCAGAAGCAACCTCAGGGGGCGCTCTAACTATGGCTACACCTTC
cdr3_aa: CARSNLRGRSNYGYTF

j_call: TRBJ1-2
clone_size: -
v_call: TRBV7-9
d_call: -
cdr3_nt: TGTGCCAGCAGCCAAGGACAGCCAGATGGCTACACCTTC
cdr3_aa: CASSQGQPDGYTF

j_call: TRBJ1-2
clone_size: -
v_call: TRBV28
d_call: TRBD1
cdr3_nt: TGTGCCAGCAGTTCCCCTCCGGGACAGGGGCGCCCTGGCTACACCTTC
cdr3_aa: CASSSPPGQGRPGYTF

j_call: TRBJ2-1
clone_size: -
v_call: TRBV7-9
d_call: -
cdr3_nt: TGTGCCAGCAGCCTAATCTTTGACAGGTACAATGAGCAGTTCTTC
cdr3_aa: CASSLIFDRYNEQFF

j_call: TRBJ1-1
clone_size: -
v_call: TRBV25-1
d_call: TRBD1
cdr3_nt: TGTGCCACCTTGGCATGGGACAGCAACACTGAAGCTTTCTTT
cdr3_aa: CATLAWDSNTEAFF

j_call: TRBJ1-3
clone_size: -
v_call: TRBV6-5
d_call: -
cdr3_nt: TGTGCCAGCAGGCCTCAGGGCTCTGGAAACACCATATATTTT
cdr3_aa: CASRPQGSGNTIYF

j_call: TRBJ2-7
clone_size: -
v_call: TRBV28
d_call: TRBD1
cdr3_nt: TGTGCCAGCAGTTTATCCCCGACAGGGCATGGCGAGCAGTACTTC
cdr3_aa: CASSLSPTGHGEQYF

j_call: TRBJ1-3
clone_size: -
v_call: TRBV5-5
d_call: -
cdr3_nt: TGTGCCAGCAGCTCGTCGGCGGGCTCATATTTT
cdr3_aa: CASSSSAGSYF

j_call: TRBJ1-2
clone_size: -
v_call: TRBV28
d_call: -
cdr3_nt: TGTGCCAGCAGTTTCTTGGGGCAGAGTTATGGCTACACCTTC
cdr3_aa: CASSFLGQSYGYTF

j_call: TRBJ2-7
clone_size: -
v_call: TRBV25-1
d_call: -
cdr3_nt: TGTGCCAGCAGTGAGGAGGACAGCCCCTACGAGCAGTACTTC
cdr3_aa: CASSEEDSPYEQYF